The rows below give T cell receptor beta chains drawn from one sample of a study of cytotoxic CD8 clonotypes in ibrutinib-treated CLL. Assay: immunoSEQ multiplex PCR; the TCRdb copy retains only in-frame clones and omits some. This table holds some 120,000 clones, roughly 60% found once. This specimen consisted of PBMCs, obtained after 24 months of ibrutinib treatment. All receptors derive from a human donor with chronic lymphocytic leukemia. The CDR3 runs from the conserved cysteine through the conserved F or W. D genes are given only for firm matches. The size entry is marked missing in some rows and otherwise reads once, few, many or a size class.

D gene	J gene	clone size	V gene	CDR3 protein	CDR3 DNA
-	TRBJ2-3	-	TRBV9	CASSVTPRITDTQYF	TGTGCCAGCAGCGTCACTCCTAGGATTACAGATACGCAGTATTTT
-	TRBJ2-7	-	TRBV6-1	CASSVYGADEQYF	TGTGCCAGCAGTGTATACGGGGCCGACGAGCAGTACTTC
TRBD1	TRBJ2-7	-	TRBV5-4	CASSYGTGDYEQYF	TGTGCCAGCAGCTACGGGACAGGGGACTACGAGCAGTACTTC
-	TRBJ1-1	-	TRBV9	CASSVDLENTEAFF	TGTGCCAGCAGCGTGGATCTGGAGAACACTGAAGCTTTCTTT
-	TRBJ1-2	-	TRBV2	CASSETGYGYTF	TGTGCCAGCAGTGAAACGGGGTACGGCTACACCTTC
TRBD2	TRBJ2-5	-	TRBV29-1	CSHDQGLAGGETQYF	TGCAGTCACGACCAGGGACTAGCGGGTGGTGAGACCCAGTACTTC
TRBD2	TRBJ2-5	-	TRBV4-1	CASSRSASGGGETQYF	TGCGCCAGCTCGAGGTCGGCTAGCGGGGGTGGGGAGACCCAGTACTTC
TRBD2	TRBJ2-1	-	TRBV7-9	CASSPRTSGLTYNEQFF	TGTGCCAGCAGCCCCCGGACTAGCGGGCTAACCTACAATGAGCAGTTCTTC
TRBD1	TRBJ2-7	few	TRBV5-1	CASSQFTGGSYEQYF	TGCGCCAGCAGCCAATTCACAGGGGGGAGTTACGAGCAGTACTTC
TRBD1	TRBJ1-1	few	TRBV5-6	CASSRLDRDDTEAFF	TGTGCCAGCAGCCGCTTAGACAGGGATGATACTGAAGCTTTCTTT
TRBD2	TRBJ2-3	-	TRBV7-2	CASSLFGGVPTDTQYF	TGTGCCAGCAGCTTATTCGGGGGGGTTCCTACAGATACGCAGTATTTT
TRBD1	TRBJ2-7	-	TRBV6-6	CASSYSGQVYEQYF	TGTGCCAGCAGTTACTCCGGACAGGTCTACGAGCAGTACTTC
-	TRBJ1-2	few	TRBV6-5	CASRDYGYTF	TGTGCCAGCAGAGACTATGGCTACACCTTC
TRBD2	TRBJ2-3	-	TRBV5-1	CASSLTSLDTQYF	TGCGCCAGCAGCCTGACTAGCTTAGATACGCAGTATTTT
-	TRBJ1-2	few	TRBV5-1	CASSPRGYGYTF	TGCGCCAGCAGCCCTAGAGGCTATGGCTACACCTTC
-	TRBJ1-2	-	TRBV5-1	CASRPDSHGYTF	TGCGCCAGCAGACCCGACAGCCATGGCTACACCTTC
TRBD1	TRBJ2-2	-	TRBV7-2	CASRAGGTGELFF	TGTGCCAGCAGGGCAGGGGGCACCGGGGAGCTGTTTTTT
TRBD1	TRBJ2-7	few	TRBV4-1	CASSRTGTYEQYF	TGCGCCAGCAGCCGGACAGGGACCTACGAGCAGTACTTC
-	TRBJ2-4	-	TRBV29-1	CSVEGNENIQYF	TGCAGCGTTGAGGGCAATGAAAACATTCAGTACTTC